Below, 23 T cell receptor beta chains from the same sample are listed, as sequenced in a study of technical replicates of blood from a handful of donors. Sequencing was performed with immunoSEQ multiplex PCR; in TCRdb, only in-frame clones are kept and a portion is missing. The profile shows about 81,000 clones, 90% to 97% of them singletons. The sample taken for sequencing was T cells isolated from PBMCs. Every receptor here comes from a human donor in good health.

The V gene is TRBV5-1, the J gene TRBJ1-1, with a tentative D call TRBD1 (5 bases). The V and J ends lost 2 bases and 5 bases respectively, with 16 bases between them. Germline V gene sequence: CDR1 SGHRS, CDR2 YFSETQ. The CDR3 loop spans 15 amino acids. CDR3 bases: TGCGCCAGCAGCTTCCCCGGCAGGGCACGGACTGAAGCTTTCTTT. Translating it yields CASSFPGRARTEAFF.

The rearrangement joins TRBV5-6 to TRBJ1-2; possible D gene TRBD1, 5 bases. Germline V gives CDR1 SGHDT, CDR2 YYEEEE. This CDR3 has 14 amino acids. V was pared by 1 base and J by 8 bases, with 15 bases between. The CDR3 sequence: CASSLPQGIIGYTF. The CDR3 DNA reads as TGTGCCAGCAGCTTGCCGCAGGGAATAATCGGCTACACCTTC.

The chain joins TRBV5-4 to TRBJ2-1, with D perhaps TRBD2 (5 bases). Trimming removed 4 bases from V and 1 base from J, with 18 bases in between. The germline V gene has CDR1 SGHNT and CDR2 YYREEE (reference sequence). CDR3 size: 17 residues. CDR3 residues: CASSTEVSVYSYNEQFF. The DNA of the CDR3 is TGTGCCAGCAGCACGGAGGTTAGCGTATATTCCTACAATGAGCAGTTCTTC.

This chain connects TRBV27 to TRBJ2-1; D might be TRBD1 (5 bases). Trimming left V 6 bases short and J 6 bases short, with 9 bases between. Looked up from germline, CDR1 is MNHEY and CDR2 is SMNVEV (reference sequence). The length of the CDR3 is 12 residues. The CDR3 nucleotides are TGTGCCAGCAGCCATCAGGGCAATGAGCAGTTCTTC. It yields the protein CASSHQGNEQFF.

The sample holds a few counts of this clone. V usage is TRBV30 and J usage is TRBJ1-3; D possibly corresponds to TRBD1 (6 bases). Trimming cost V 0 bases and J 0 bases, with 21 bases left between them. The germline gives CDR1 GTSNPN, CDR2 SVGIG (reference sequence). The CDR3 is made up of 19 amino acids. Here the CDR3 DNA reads TGTGCCTGGAGTGTACTGGGGGAGGGGGAGAGCCGCTCTGGAAACACCATATATTTT. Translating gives CAWSVLGEGESRSGNTIYF.

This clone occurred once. CDR3 nucleotides: TGTGCCAGCAGTTTAGTTGTAGGACAGGGGCCCGACGAGCAGTACTTC. Translating it yields CASSLVVGQGPDEQYF. The genes are TRBV27 and TRBJ2-7; TRBD1 matches at 9 bases. Trimming at V came to 2 bases and at J to 5 bases, leaving 10 bases not matched to a gene. CDR3 length equals 16 residues. Germline-derived CDR1 and CDR2 are MNHEY and SMNVEV (reference sequence).

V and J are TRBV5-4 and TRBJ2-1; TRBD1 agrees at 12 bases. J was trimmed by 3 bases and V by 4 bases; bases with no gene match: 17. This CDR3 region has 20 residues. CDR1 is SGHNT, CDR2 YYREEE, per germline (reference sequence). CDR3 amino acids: CASSTRDRGPQKGSYNEQFF. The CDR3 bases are TGTGCCAGCAGCACCCGGGACAGGGGGCCTCAGAAGGGCAGCTACAATGAGCAGTTCTTC.

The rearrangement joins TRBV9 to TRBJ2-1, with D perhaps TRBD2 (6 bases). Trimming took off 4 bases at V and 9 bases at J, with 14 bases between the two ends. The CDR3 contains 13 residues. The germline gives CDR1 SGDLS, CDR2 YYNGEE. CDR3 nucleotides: TGTGCCAGCAGCTCGGGGAGGACTTTTGAGCAGTTCTTC. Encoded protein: CASSSGRTFEQFF. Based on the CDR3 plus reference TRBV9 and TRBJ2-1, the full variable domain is DSGVTQTPKHLITATGQRVTLRCSPRSGDLSVYWYQQSLDQGLQFLIQYYNGEERAKGNILERFSAQQFPDLHSELNLSSLELGDSALYFCASSSGRTFEQFFGPGTRLTVL.

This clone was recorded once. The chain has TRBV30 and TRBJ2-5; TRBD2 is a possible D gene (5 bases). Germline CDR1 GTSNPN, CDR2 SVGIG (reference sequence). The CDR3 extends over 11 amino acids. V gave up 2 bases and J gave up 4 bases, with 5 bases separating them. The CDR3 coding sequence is TGTGCCTGGAGTCGGGGAGAGACCCAGTACTTC. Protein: CAWSRGETQYF.

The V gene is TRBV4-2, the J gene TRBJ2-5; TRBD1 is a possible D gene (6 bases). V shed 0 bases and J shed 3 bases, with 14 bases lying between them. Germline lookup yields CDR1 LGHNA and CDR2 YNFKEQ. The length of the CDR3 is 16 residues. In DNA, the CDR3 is TGTGCCAGCAGCCAAGATACGGGACAAGGAGAAGAGACCCAGTACTTC. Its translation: CASSQDTGQGEETQYF.

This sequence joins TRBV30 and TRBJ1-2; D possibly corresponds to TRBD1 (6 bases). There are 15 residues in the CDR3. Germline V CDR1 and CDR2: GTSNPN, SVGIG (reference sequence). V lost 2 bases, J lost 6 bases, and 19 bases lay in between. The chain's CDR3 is CAWSPGARGKNGYTF. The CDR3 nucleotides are TGTGCCTGGAGTCCTGGCGCCAGGGGCAAGAATGGCTACACCTTC.

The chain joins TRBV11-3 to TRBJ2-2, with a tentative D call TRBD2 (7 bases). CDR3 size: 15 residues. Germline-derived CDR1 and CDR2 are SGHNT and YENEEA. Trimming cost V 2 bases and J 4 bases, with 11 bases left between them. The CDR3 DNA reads TGTGCCAGCAGCTTAAGGGGGGGCGGCACCGGGGAGCTGTTTTTT. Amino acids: CASSLRGGGTGELFF.

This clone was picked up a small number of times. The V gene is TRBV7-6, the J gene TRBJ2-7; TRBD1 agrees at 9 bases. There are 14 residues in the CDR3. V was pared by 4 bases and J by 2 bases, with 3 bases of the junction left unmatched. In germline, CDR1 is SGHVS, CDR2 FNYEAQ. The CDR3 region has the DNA TGTGCCAGCAGCTCCGGGACAGGGACCTACGAGCAGTACTTC. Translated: CASSSGTGTYEQYF.

CDR3 residues: CASSFRGLNYGYTF. CDR3 bases: TGCGCCAGCAGCTTTAGGGGGTTGAACTATGGCTACACCTTC. The V and J genes are TRBV5-1 and TRBJ1-2, with D possibly matching TRBD1 (6 bases). CDR3 length: 14 amino acids. The V and J ends lost 2 bases and 2 bases respectively, with 10 bases between them. Germline lookup yields CDR1 SGHRS and CDR2 YFSETQ.

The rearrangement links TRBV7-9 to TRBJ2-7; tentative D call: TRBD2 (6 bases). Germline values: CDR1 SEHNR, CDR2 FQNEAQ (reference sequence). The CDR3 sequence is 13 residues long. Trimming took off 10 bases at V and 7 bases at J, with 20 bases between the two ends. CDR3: CATHVFGGFEQYF. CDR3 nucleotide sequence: TGTGCCACCCACGTTTTTGGGGGGTTTGAGCAGTACTTC.

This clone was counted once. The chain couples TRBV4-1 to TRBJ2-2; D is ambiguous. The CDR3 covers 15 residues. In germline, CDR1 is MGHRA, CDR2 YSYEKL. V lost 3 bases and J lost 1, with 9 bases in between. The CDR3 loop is CASSQGSRNTGELFF. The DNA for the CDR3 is TGCGCCAGCAGCCAGGGTAGCAGGAACACCGGGGAGCTGTTTTTT.

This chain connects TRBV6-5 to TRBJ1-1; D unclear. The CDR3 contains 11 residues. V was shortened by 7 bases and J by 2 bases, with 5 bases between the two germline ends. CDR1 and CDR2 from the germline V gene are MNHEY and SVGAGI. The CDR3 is CASTRNTEAFF. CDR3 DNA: TGTGCCAGCACCCGTAACACTGAAGCTTTCTTT.

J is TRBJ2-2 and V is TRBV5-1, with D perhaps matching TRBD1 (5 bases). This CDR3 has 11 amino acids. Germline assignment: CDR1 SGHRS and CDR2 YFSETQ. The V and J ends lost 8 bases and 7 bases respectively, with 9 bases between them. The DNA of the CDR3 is TGCGCCAGTATCGACAGCGGGGAGCTGTTTTTT. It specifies CASIDSGELFF.

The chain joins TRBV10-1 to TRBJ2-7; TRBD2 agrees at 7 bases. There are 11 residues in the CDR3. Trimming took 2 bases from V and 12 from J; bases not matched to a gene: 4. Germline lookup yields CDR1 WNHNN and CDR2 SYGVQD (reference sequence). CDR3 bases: TGCGCCAGCAGTGAGAGCGGGACGGCGTACTTC. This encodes CASSESGTAYF.

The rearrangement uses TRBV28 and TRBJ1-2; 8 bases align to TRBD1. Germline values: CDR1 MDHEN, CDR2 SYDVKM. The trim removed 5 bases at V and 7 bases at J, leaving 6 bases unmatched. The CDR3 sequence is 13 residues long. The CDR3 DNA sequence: TGTGCCAGCAGTGAAACAGGGGGGGGTGGCTACACCTTC. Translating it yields CASSETGGGGYTF.

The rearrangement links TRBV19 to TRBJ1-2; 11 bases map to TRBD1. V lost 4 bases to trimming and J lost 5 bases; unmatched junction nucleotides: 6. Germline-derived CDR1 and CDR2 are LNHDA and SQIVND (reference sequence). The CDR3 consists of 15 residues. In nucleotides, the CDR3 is TGTGCCAGTAGTACACGGACAGGGGGCGGTTATGGCTACACCTTC. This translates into CASSTRTGGGYGYTF.

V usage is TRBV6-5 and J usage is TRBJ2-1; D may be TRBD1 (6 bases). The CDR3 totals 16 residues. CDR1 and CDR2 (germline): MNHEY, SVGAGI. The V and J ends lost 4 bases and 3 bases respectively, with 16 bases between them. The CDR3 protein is CASSSAGTPFYNEQFF. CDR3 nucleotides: TGTGCCAGCAGTTCCGCCGGGACACCGTTCTACAATGAGCAGTTCTTC.

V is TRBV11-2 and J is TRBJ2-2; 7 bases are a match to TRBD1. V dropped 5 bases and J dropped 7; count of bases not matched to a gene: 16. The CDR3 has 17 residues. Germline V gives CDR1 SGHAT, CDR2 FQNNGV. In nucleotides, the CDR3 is TGTGCCAGCAGCCCCGGCGGGTTGGTAGGGGGCAGCGGGGAGCTGTTTTTT. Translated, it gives CASSPGGLVGGSGELFF. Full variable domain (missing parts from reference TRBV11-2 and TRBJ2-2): EAGVAQSPRYKIIEKRQSVAFWCNPISGHATLYWYQQILGQGPKLLIQFQNNGVVDDSQLPKDRFSAERLKGVDSTLKIQPAKLEDSAVYLCASSPGGLVGGSGELFFGEGSRLTVL.